These 27 T cell receptor beta chains were sequenced from one sample in a study of cytomegalovirus exposure and HLA in healthy donors. PCR used 60 Vbeta primers and 13 Jbeta primers. Libraries were prepared by immunoSEQ multiplex PCR; TCRdb keeps only in-frame clonotypes and omits some of them. The table includes about 110,000 clones, about 81% detected once. The material sequenced was PBMCs. These receptors originate from a man between 25 and 39 years old in good health and CMV-seronegative.

This clone showed up just a few times. This rearrangement joins TRBV27 to TRBJ2-3; the match to TRBD1 covers 8 bases. Trimming removed 4 bases from V and 2 bases from J; junction bases left unmatched: 11. The length of the CDR3 is 17 residues. CDR1 and CDR2 (germline): MNHEY, SMNVEV (reference sequence). The CDR3 DNA reads TGTGCCAGCAGTTCCTATACAGGGGGTGCCCTCACAGATACGCAGTATTTT. Protein sequence: CASSSYTGGALTDTQYF.

This clone was observed a handful of times. J is TRBJ1-4 and V is TRBV2; 9 nucleotides match TRBD1. The CDR3 runs to 14 residues. CDR1 and CDR2 (germline): SNHLY, FYNNEI. V was clipped by 6 bases and J by 6 bases; unmatched bases: 5. The DNA for the CDR3 is TGTGCCAGCAGGGGGACAGGGCCCGATGAAAAACTGTTTTTT. As protein: CASRGTGPDEKLFF. Complete variable domain (other parts from reference TRBV2 and TRBJ1-4): EPEVTQTPSHQVTQMGQEVILRCVPISNHLYFYWYRQILGQKVEFLVSFYNNEISEKSEIFDDQFSVERPDGSNFTLKIRSTKLEDSAMYFCASRGTGPDEKLFFGSGTQLSVL.

This clone appeared once. The V and J genes are TRBV6-6 and TRBJ2-7, with a weak D call TRBD1 (6 bases). The germline V gene encodes CDR1 MNHNY and CDR2 SVGAGI (reference sequence). The CDR3 contains 13 residues. Deletions cut 4 bases from V and 4 bases from J, with 11 bases between. CDR3 residues: CASSWTADYEQYF. The DNA for the CDR3 is TGTGCCAGCAGTTGGACAGCGGATTACGAGCAGTACTTC.

The rearrangement links TRBV30 to TRBJ2-1; 10 nucleotides align to TRBD2. The V gene end was trimmed by 2 bases and the J gene end by 9 bases; junction bases not matched to a gene: 10. The CDR3 is 15 amino acids. Per germline, CDR1 GTSNPN and CDR2 SVGIG (reference sequence). The CDR3 loop reads CAWSYQRGGSGEQFF. DNA for the CDR3: TGTGCCTGGAGTTACCAGCGGGGGGGTAGTGGTGAGCAGTTCTTC. The variable domain in full, completed from reference TRBV30 and TRBJ2-1, reads SQTIHQWPATLVQPVGSPLSLECTVEGTSNPNLYWYRQAAGRGLQLLFYSVGIGQISSEVPQNLSASRPQDRQFILSSKKLLLSDSGFYLCAWSYQRGGSGEQFFGPGTRLTVL.

This sequence joins TRBV7-2 and TRBJ2-3, with D possibly TRBD2 on 6 matching bases. Trimming took 3 bases from V and 3 from J, leaving 16 bases between them. Germline V CDR1 and CDR2: SGHTA, FQGNSA. CDR3 length equals 16 residues. The CDR3 spells CASSFALAGTTDTQYF. In nucleotides, the CDR3 is TGTGCCAGCAGCTTTGCCTTGGCAGGGACTACAGATACGCAGTATTTT.

The rearrangement joins TRBV11-2 to TRBJ2-7; TRBD2 might be the D (6 bases). With 5 bases removed from V and 3 bases from J, the gap between germline ends came to 17 bases. This CDR3 is 15 amino acids long. Germline loops: CDR1 SGHAT, CDR2 FQNNGV. CDR3 DNA: TGTGCCAGCAGCCTTCCCACAGGACTACTCTACGAGCAGTACTTC. The encoded protein is CASSLPTGLLYEQYF.

The chain uses TRBV7-3 and TRBJ2-3; D is uncertain. There are 14 residues in the CDR3. From germline, CDR1 is SGHTA and CDR2 FQGTGA. The ends were cut back, 2 bases at V and 2 bases at J, with 8 bases in the middle. This CDR3 reads CASSLDRFTDTQYF. CDR3 DNA: TGTGCCAGCAGCTTAGATAGATTCACAGATACGCAGTATTTT.

In this sample, this clone turned up once. The CDR3 region has the DNA TGTGCCCCAAAGGCGGGCTTATCTGGAAACACCATATATTTT. Encoded protein: CAPKAGLSGNTIYF. The genes are TRBV19 and TRBJ1-3; D unresolved. Germline CDR1 is LNHDA and CDR2 is SQIVND (reference sequence). V was cut by 11 bases and J by 1 base, with 15 bases left in between. CDR3 length: 14 residues. Full variable domain (outside the CDR3, taken from reference TRBV19 and TRBJ1-3): DGGITQSPKYLFRKEGQNVTLSCEQNLNHDAMYWYRQDPGQGLRLIYYSQIVNDFQKGDIAEGYSVSREKKESFPLTVTSAQKNPTAFYLCAPKAGLSGNTIYFGEGSWLTVV.

Here the CDR3 reads CASSSSVSAEAFF. CDR3 sequence (DNA): TGTGCCAGCAGCTCGTCGGTAAGTGCTGAAGCTTTCTTT. The V gene is TRBV9, the J gene TRBJ1-1; D is ambiguous. V lost 4 bases and J 6 bases, leaving 13 bases between the germline ends. This CDR3 spans 13 amino acids. Germline-derived CDR1 and CDR2 are SGDLS and YYNGEE. The whole variable domain, remainder taken from reference TRBV9 and TRBJ1-1, is DSGVTQTPKHLITATGQRVTLRCSPRSGDLSVYWYQQSLDQGLQFLIQYYNGEERAKGNILERFSAQQFPDLHSELNLSSLELGDSALYFCASSSSVSAEAFFGQGTRLTVV.

The chain combines TRBV18 with TRBJ1-6, with D possibly matching TRBD1 (6 bases). V was cut by 6 bases and J by 6 bases, with 15 bases left in between. The CDR3 is made up of 15 amino acids. Germline-derived CDR1 and CDR2 are KGHSH and LQKENI. The CDR3 coding sequence is TGTGCCAGCTCCGGCCGGACAGTTCTTAATTCACCCCTCCACTTT. This encodes CASSGRTVLNSPLHF.

On this clone itself: Its ends do not fully match the called genes, so a read error is possible. V is TRBV7-9 and J is TRBJ2-7, with D possibly matching TRBD2 (5 bases). The CDR3 contains 13 residues. CDR1 is SEHNR and CDR2 is FQNEAQ in the germline V gene (reference sequence). CDR3 protein: CSSSFTSSYEQYF. In DNA form, the CDR3 reads TGTTCCAGCAGCTTTACTAGCTCCTACGAGCAGTACTTC.

This clone appeared once. The chain has TRBV7-2 and TRBJ1-5; D is undetermined. CDR1 and CDR2 (germline): SGHTA, FQGNSA. The V end was cut by 1 base, the J end by 0 bases, with 7 bases between. The CDR3 contains 15 residues. The CDR3 loop is CASSLGPFSNQPQHF. As DNA, the CDR3 is TGTGCCAGCAGCTTAGGTCCTTTTAGCAATCAGCCCCAGCATTTT.

The chain joins TRBV6-1 to TRBJ2-7; D may be TRBD1 (5 bases). This CDR3 has 17 residues. V lost 0 bases and J lost 4, with 19 bases in between. The germline CDR1 and CDR2 sequences are MNHNS and SASEGT. The CDR3 region is CASSEAGWGTGGYEQYF. The CDR3 bases are TGTGCCAGCAGTGAAGCGGGGTGGGGCACCGGTGGTTACGAGCAGTACTTC.

The chain combines TRBV10-2 with TRBJ1-5; D possibly corresponds to TRBD1 (5 bases). Trimming left V 3 bases short and J 5 bases short, with 8 bases between. The germline gives CDR1 WSHSY, CDR2 SAAADI. This CDR3 comprises 13 residues. The CDR3 loop reads CASSEGVYQPQHF. The CDR3, as DNA: TGCGCCAGCAGTGAAGGGGTGTATCAGCCCCAGCATTTT.

A single count supports this clone. The rearrangement uses TRBV9 and TRBJ2-5; a weak D match, TRBD2 (6 bases). Trimming removed 4 bases from V and 2 bases from J, with 12 bases in between. Germline V gives CDR1 SGDLS, CDR2 YYNGEE. This CDR3 is 14 amino acids long. In nucleotides, the CDR3 is TGTGCCAGCAGCCCCACCGGAGGGCAAGAGACCCAGTACTTC. Its translation is CASSPTGGQETQYF.

The chain carries TRBV28 and TRBJ1-5; D is uncertain. CDR1 is MDHEN and CDR2 is SYDVKM in the germline V gene. This CDR3 comprises 14 residues. V was pared by 6 bases and J by 7 bases, with 16 bases between. CDR3 nucleotide sequence: TGTGCCAGCAGCTACCTCCCGGGTCTACAGCCCCAGCATTTT. Its protein product is CASSYLPGLQPQHF.

This clone was counted between two and nine times. This rearrangement joins TRBV30 to TRBJ2-3; 11 nucleotides match TRBD2. Germline assignment: CDR1 GTSNPN and CDR2 SVGIG (reference sequence). V gave up 7 bases and J gave up 2 bases; unmatched junction bases: 2. The length of the CDR3 is 13 residues. CDR3 amino acids: CALGLAVTDTQYF. Written as DNA, the CDR3 is TGTGCCTTGGGACTAGCGGTCACAGATACGCAGTATTTT.

The rearrangement joins TRBV10-3 to TRBJ2-2; D is unresolved. V lost 4 bases, J lost 9 bases, and 9 bases lay in between. CDR1 is ENHRY and CDR2 is SYGVKD in the germline V gene. The CDR3 spans 12 residues. CDR3 in DNA: TGTGCCATCAGTGCGAACAGCAGGGAGCTGTTTTTT. Residues: CAISANSRELFF.

CDR3 nucleotides: TGTGCAAGTCGCCTCCCGGGGGGGTGGAACTATGGCTACACCTTC. It specifies CASRLPGGWNYGYTF. The chain joins TRBV12-2 to TRBJ1-2. TRBV12-2 is a pseudogene. The CDR3 spans 15 residues.

The chain combines TRBV27 with TRBJ2-6; 10 bases are a match to TRBD1. J lost 2 bases, V lost 6 bases, and 16 bases had no gene match. Germline V gives CDR1 MNHEY, CDR2 SMNVEV (reference sequence). There are 20 residues in the CDR3. The CDR3 reads CASSPRTGGTMVTGANVLTF. Here the CDR3 DNA reads TGTGCCAGCAGCCCCCGGACAGGGGGTACGATGGTGACTGGGGCCAACGTCCTGACTTTC.

V gene TRBV6-5 combines with J gene TRBJ2-5; TRBD1 might be the D (7 bases). CDR1 MNHEY and CDR2 SVGAGI come from the germline V gene. V lost 7 bases, J lost 5 bases, and 17 bases lay in between. CDR3 length: 14 amino acids. The CDR3 here is CASTLQGRWETQYF. The CDR3 nucleotides read TGTGCCAGCACTCTACAGGGGAGGTGGGAGACCCAGTACTTC.

CDR3 region: CASSSAGGRYEQYF. CDR3 coding DNA: TGTGCCAGTAGTAGCGCAGGGGGCCGGTACGAGCAGTACTTC. The chain uses TRBV19 and TRBJ2-7, with 8 positions matching TRBD1. J was trimmed by 4 bases and V by 4 bases; bases with no gene match: 6. This CDR3 comprises 14 residues. Looked up from germline, CDR1 is LNHDA and CDR2 is SQIVND (reference sequence).

The gene calls are TRBV7-2 and TRBJ2-1; D not resolved. This CDR3 has 17 residues. Trimming removed 8 bases at V and 6 bases at J, with 26 bases between. Germline V lookup: CDR1 SGHTA, CDR2 FQGNSA. For the CDR3, the DNA is TGTGCCAGCCCTACGCCGGGTCCGGCTATCCGGCCCAATGAGCAGTTCTTC. Protein: CASPTPGPAIRPNEQFF.

V and J are TRBV6-1 and TRBJ2-3; TRBD2 matches at 14 bases. This CDR3 has 16 amino acids. V shed 4 bases and J 4 bases; nucleotides not matched to a gene: 4. Germline V gene sequence: CDR1 MNHNS, CDR2 SASEGT. CDR3 coding DNA: TGTGCCAGCAGTGCCACGGGACTAGCGGGAGCAGATACGCAGTATTTT. Encoded protein: CASSATGLAGADTQYF.

V is TRBV14 and J is TRBJ2-7; a possible D gene is TRBD1 (6 bases). The ends were cut back, 1 base at V and 9 bases at J, with 10 bases in the middle. From germline, CDR1 is SGHDN and CDR2 FVKESK. The CDR3 spans 12 residues. CDR3 bases: TGTGCCAGCAGCCAAGTTTTAGGGGGGCAGTACTTC. Translation gives CASSQVLGGQYF.

V gene TRBV6-6 combines with J gene TRBJ1-6; D uncertain. CDR1 MNHNY and CDR2 SVGAGI come from the germline V gene (reference sequence). Between the trimmed V and J ends, which lost 6 bases and 8 bases, there was a span of 17 bases. The CDR3 extends over 15 amino acids. DNA of the CDR3: TGTGCCAGCAGCCAAAGAGGGTTATCGGATTCACCCCTCCACTTT. Amino acids: CASSQRGLSDSPLHF.

V and J are TRBV28 and TRBJ1-2; unclear D gene. The CDR3 is 15 residues long. Germline loops: CDR1 MDHEN, CDR2 SYDVKM. V lost 4 bases to trimming and J lost 3 bases, with 15 bases between them. CDR3 protein: CASSSRSRLDYGYTF. The DNA for the CDR3 is TGTGCCAGCAGTTCCCGATCGAGGCTCGACTATGGCTACACCTTC.